Listed here are 13 T cell receptor beta chains from one sample, sequenced in a study of CD8 T cells in Susac syndrome (dated by TCRdb to between 2017 and 2020). The library was prepared using the immunoSEQ multiplex PCR assay. RNA was extracted with the RNeasy kit and roughly 0.45 to 1 ug was reverse transcribed using random hexamers. TCRdb trimmed the raw reads at Q25, called clones with MiXCR and kept productive beta chains. Identical CDR3 proteins give one entry, which carries the most common genes and DNA. The sample table holds roughly 130,000 distinct CDR3 sequences, of which about 94% were seen once. Clones ranked in the top ten supply approximately 0.12% of the sample. The sequencing input was CD4+ T cells from PBMCs. All receptors come from a human donor with multiple sclerosis.

The gene calls are TRBV29-1 and TRBJ1-2; maybe TRBD1 (5 bases). Germline V gene lookup returns CDR1 SQVTM and CDR2 ANQGSEA. The CDR3 consists of 14 residues. V lost 7 bases to trimming and J lost 9 bases, with 24 bases between them. Written as DNA, the CDR3 is TGCAGCGCCCCACCAGGGACGGGAGAGGGGAGCTACACCTTC. Encoded protein: CSAPPGTGEGSYTF.

V is TRBV20-1 and J is TRBJ2-7; possibly TRBD2 for D (6 bases). The germline gives CDR1 DFQATT, CDR2 SNEGSKA (reference sequence). V dropped 4 bases and J dropped 1 base, with 11 bases sitting between them. The CDR3 extends over 13 amino acids. The CDR3 nucleotides are TGCAGTGCTATGGTGGGAGGTTCCTACGAGCAGTACTTC. It encodes CSAMVGGSYEQYF.

The genes are TRBV25-1 and TRBJ2-2, with D possibly TRBD2 on 6 matching bases. V was shortened by 10 bases and J by 5 bases, with 11 bases between the two germline ends. In germline, CDR1 is MGHDK, CDR2 SYGVNS. The CDR3 length is 12 residues. In DNA form, the CDR3 reads TGTGCCATAAGCGGGTTTACCGGGGAGCTGTTTTTT. Encoded protein: CAISGFTGELFF.

V and J are TRBV29-1 and TRBJ2-1; 11 positions agree with TRBD2. Germline CDR1 reads SQVTM; CDR2 reads ANQGSEA. This CDR3 spans 16 amino acids. V lost 5 bases to trimming and J lost 0 bases; unmatched junction nucleotides: 6. The CDR3 DNA is TGCAGCGTTAAAACTAGCGGGGGTAGCTCCTACAATGAGCAGTTCTTC. Amino acid sequence: CSVKTSGGSSYNEQFF.

V is TRBV6-5 and J is TRBJ2-7; D is uncertain. This CDR3 spans 13 amino acids. The germline V gene encodes CDR1 MNHEY and CDR2 SVGAGI. Deletions cut 5 bases from V and 1 base from J, with 9 bases between. Written as DNA, the CDR3 is TGTGCCAGCAGTCGGGTCCGATCCTACGAGCAGTACTTC. Its translation is CASSRVRSYEQYF.

V gene TRBV7-2 combines with J gene TRBJ2-5; tentatively, D is TRBD1 (5 bases). Germline V lookup: CDR1 SGHTA, CDR2 FQGNSA. The CDR3 has 17 amino acids. V lost 1 base and J 4 bases, leaving 19 bases between the germline ends. CDR3 in amino acids: CASSLGLGRTNIETQYF. For the CDR3, the DNA is TGTGCCAGCAGCTTAGGCCTGGGGCGGACCAACATAGAGACCCAGTACTTC.

The chain is built from TRBV4-2 and TRBJ2-7; TRBD2 is a possible D gene (7 bases). CDR3 length: 16 amino acids. Trimming shortened V by 0 bases and J by 3 bases, and 15 bases separated the two germline ends. In germline, CDR1 is LGHNA, CDR2 YNFKEQ. The CDR3, as DNA: TGTGCCAGCAGCCAAGAGGGGGGGGCTAGCGGCTACGAGCAGTACTTC. This encodes CASSQEGGASGYEQYF.

The chain uses TRBV12-3 or TRBV12-4 and TRBJ2-2; the match to TRBD1 covers 10 bases. The CDR3 extends over 15 amino acids. The junction had 7 bases not matched to a gene; V was cut back by 8 bases and J by 4 bases. The CDR3 reads CASLQRDRGTGELFF. The CDR3 DNA follows: TGTGCCAGCTTACAACGGGACAGGGGCACCGGGGAGCTGTTTTTT.

The J gene is TRBJ2-3, the V gene TRBV5-1; TRBD2 might be the D (5 bases). CDR3 length: 15 residues. Per the germline V gene, CDR1 is SGHRS and CDR2 is YFSETQ. V was cut by 3 bases and J by 6 bases, with 17 bases left in between. In DNA, the CDR3 is TGCGCCAGCAGCTATGGACTGGATCTCGTGGATACGCAGTATTTT. It is translated as CASSYGLDLVDTQYF.

V gene TRBV30 combines with J gene TRBJ1-2; D might be TRBD1 (5 bases). V lost 4 bases to trimming and J lost 6 bases, with 21 bases between them. Germline CDR1 GTSNPN, CDR2 SVGIG (reference sequence). The CDR3 consists of 15 residues. This chain's CDR3 is CAWIPLGQGGNGYTF. The CDR3 DNA follows: TGTGCCTGGATCCCCCTGGGGCAGGGAGGAAATGGCTACACCTTC.

V usage is TRBV20-1 and J usage is TRBJ1-2, with 7 bases fitting TRBD1. This CDR3 comprises 15 residues. Germline CDR1 reads DFQATT; CDR2 reads SNEGSKA (reference sequence). Trimming took 5 bases from V and 2 from J; bases not matched to a gene: 11. CDR3: CSAPSQGEKNYGYTF. The CDR3 DNA sequence: TGCAGTGCTCCCTCCCAGGGGGAGAAAAACTATGGCTACACCTTC.

The rearrangement joins TRBV20-1 to TRBJ2-2, with D maybe TRBD2 (5 bases). Germline loops: CDR1 DFQATT, CDR2 SNEGSKA (reference sequence). V dropped 5 bases and J dropped 6 bases, with 13 bases sitting between them. CDR3 length: 13 amino acids. CDR3 DNA: TGCAGTGCTTCGTCTCGGGGTCCCGGGGAGCTGTTTTTT. Protein product: CSASSRGPGELFF.

The J gene is TRBJ1-2, the V gene TRBV5-4; D is possibly TRBD1 (5 bases). This CDR3 is 15 amino acids long. V lost 2 bases and J 4 bases, leaving 15 bases between the germline ends. Germline lookup yields CDR1 SGHNT and CDR2 YYREEE (reference sequence). CDR3 nucleotide sequence: TGTGCCAGCAGCTTCGGAGGGGATCGGTTCTATGGCTACACCTTC. Its protein product is CASSFGGDRFYGYTF. The complete variable domain, with remaining parts taken from reference TRBV5-4 and TRBJ1-2, reads ETGVTQSPTHLIKTRGQQVTLRCSSQSGHNTVSWYQQALGQGPQFIFQYYREEENGRGNFPPRFSGLQFPNYSSELNVNALELDDSALYLCASSFGGDRFYGYTFGSGTRLTVV.